These 3 T cell receptor beta chains originate from one sample sequenced in a study of cytotoxic CD8 clonotypes in ibrutinib-treated CLL. Profiled with immunoSEQ multiplex PCR; TCRdb holds only in-frame clones, not every one. The repertoire holds tens of thousands of clones, 45% to 60% seen once, with roughly 14% in the top ten. Sequencing was performed on PBMCs, taken after 12 months of ibrutinib treatment. The receptors here all came from a human donor with chronic lymphocytic leukemia.

Here the CDR3 reads CASSLRPQHF. CDR3 coding DNA: TGTGCCAGCAGCCTTCGGCCCCAGCATTTT. The chain employs TRBV7-9 and TRBJ1-5; no clear D. Germline V gene sequence: CDR1 SEHNR, CDR2 FQNEAQ (reference sequence). Trimming took off 5 bases at V and 9 bases at J, with 5 bases between the two ends. CDR3 length: 10 amino acids.

This chain connects TRBV7-2 to TRBJ2-3; D call uncertain. Per germline, CDR1 SGHTA and CDR2 FQGNSA. The CDR3 contains 15 residues. Trimming left V 2 bases short and J 4 bases short, with 13 bases between. The chain's CDR3 is CASSLLVNRPDTQYF. The CDR3 DNA sequence: TGTGCCAGCAGCTTACTAGTGAACCGCCCAGATACGCAGTATTTT.

The chain joins TRBV10-2 to TRBJ1-1, with 11 bases aligning to TRBD1. V gave up 6 bases and J gave up 4 bases; unmatched junction bases: 1. This CDR3 contains 13 residues. The germline CDR1 and CDR2 sequences are WSHSY and SAAADI. In DNA, the CDR3 is TGCGCCAGCAGGGGGACAGGGGGCACTGAAGCTTTCTTT. Protein: CASRGTGGTEAFF.